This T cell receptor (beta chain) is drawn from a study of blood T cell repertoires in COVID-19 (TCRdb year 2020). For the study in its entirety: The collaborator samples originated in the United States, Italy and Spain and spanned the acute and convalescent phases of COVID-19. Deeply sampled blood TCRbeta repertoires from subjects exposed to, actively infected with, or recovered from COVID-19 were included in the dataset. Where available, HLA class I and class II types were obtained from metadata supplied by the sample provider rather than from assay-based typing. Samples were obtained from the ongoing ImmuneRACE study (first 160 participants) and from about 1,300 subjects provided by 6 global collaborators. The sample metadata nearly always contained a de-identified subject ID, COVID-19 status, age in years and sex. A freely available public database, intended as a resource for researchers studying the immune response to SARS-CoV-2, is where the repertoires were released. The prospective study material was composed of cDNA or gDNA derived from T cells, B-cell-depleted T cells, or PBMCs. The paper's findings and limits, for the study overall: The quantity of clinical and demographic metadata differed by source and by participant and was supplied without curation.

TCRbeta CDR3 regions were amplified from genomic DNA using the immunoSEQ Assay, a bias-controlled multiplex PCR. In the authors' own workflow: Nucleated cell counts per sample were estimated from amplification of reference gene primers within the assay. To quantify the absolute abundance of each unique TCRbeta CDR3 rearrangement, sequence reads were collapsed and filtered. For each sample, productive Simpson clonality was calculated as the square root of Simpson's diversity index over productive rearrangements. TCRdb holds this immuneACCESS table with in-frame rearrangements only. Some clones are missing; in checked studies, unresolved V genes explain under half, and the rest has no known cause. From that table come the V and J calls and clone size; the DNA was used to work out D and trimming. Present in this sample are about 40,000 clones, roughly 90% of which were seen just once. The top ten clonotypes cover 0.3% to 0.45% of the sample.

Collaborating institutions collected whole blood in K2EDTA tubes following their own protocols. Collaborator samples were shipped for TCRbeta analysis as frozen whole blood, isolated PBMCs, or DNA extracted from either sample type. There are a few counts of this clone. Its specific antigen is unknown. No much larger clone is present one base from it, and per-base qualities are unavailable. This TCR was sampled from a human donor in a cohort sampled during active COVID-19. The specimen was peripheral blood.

The CDR3 region has the sequence CASSQERGGTEAFF. The nucleotide sequence reads TGCGCCAGCAGCCAAGAGCGGGGAGGTACTGAAGCTTTCTTT. The chain joins TRBV4-3 to TRBJ1-1; too little of a D gene remains to name it. From a lookup of the germline V gene, CDR1 and CDR2 are LGHNA and YSLEER. Including the terminal cysteine and phenylalanine, the CDR3 comprises 14 residues. The DNA shown is the 42-base CDR3, in frame from base 1. V lost 0 bases and J lost 5 bases; the stretch between them is 10 bases long.